This T cell receptor (beta chain) was captured in a study of T cell responses to AZD1222 COVID-19 vaccine. Study-level information: Analyses pooled second doses at about 4 or about 12 weeks. General observations from the study: Spike was spanned by vaccine-associated CD4 TCRs, which were dominant at 160-218 and 743-854. AZD1222 recipients seropositive at baseline numbered only 6 or 7.

Sequencing was performed with immunoSEQ multiplex PCR; in TCRdb, only in-frame clones are kept and a portion is missing. The table includes about 120,000 clones, roughly nine tenths detected once. This CDR3 region has 16 residues. V gave up 1 base and J gave up 5 bases; unmatched junction bases: 10. Germline-derived CDR1 and CDR2 are SEHNR and FQNEAQ (reference sequence). As for this clone: As yet, its antigen is unknown.

The sequence derives from an adult in good health. The chain uses TRBV7-9 and TRBJ2-7, with 8 positions matching TRBD1. This specimen was peripheral blood, taken on day 0 of AZD1222 vaccination. In DNA form, the CDR3 reads TGTGCCAGCAGCTTAGTCTTCGGGACAGGTGCCCACGAGCAGTACTTC. It codes for CASSLVFGTGAHEQYF.